This T cell receptor (beta chain) was sequenced during a study of shared T cell receptors in the human thymus. The CDR3 runs to 14 residues. Germline V lookup: CDR1 LNHNV, CDR2 YYDKDF (reference sequence). The junction had 3 bases not matched to a gene; V was cut back by 4 bases and J by 2 bases. The assay was immunoSEQ multiplex PCR, and TCRdb's table has in-frame clones only and misses some. Of some 640,000 clones in the sample, around 87% were seen once. This sample was also put to use in a study of human thymus T cells.

This sequence joins TRBV15 and TRBJ2-7; the match to TRBD1 covers 9 bases. The sequencing input was thymocytes. This clonotype was obtained from a boy younger than two with a congenital heart defect. Here the CDR3 DNA reads TGTGCCACCAGCACCACAGGGGGCACCTACGAGCAGTACTTC. Amino acids: CATSTTGGTYEQYF.